A selection of T cell receptor beta chains follows, all from one sample in a study of T cell responses to AZD1222 COVID-19 vaccine. TCRdb's copy holds only in-frame clones and misses some; the assay was immunoSEQ multiplex PCR. The sample has tens of thousands of clones, approximately 85% seen once; the top ten hold roughly an eighth. Sequenced material: peripheral blood, taken 28 days after the second AZD1222 dose. These receptors came from an adult who received the AZD1222 COVID-19 vaccine. CDR3s include the opening cysteine and the closing phenylalanine or tryptophan. Each record gives: clone size, V gene, D gene, J gene, CDR3 protein, CDR3 DNA. D genes are given only for firm matches. Rows may omit the clone size; those that give it use once, few, many or a size class.

.,TRBV3-1/TRBV3-2,.,TRBJ2-3,CASSQDGASSTDTQYF,TGTGCCAGCAGCCAAGATGGGGCATCTAGCACAGATACGCAGTATTTT
once,TRBV11-1,.,TRBJ1-5,CASSLARGQPQHF,TGTGCCAGCAGCTTAGCTCGAGGGCAGCCCCAGCATTTT
.,TRBV3-1/TRBV3-2,.,TRBJ1-2,CASSLNGINYGYTF,TGTGCCAGCAGCCTTAACGGCATTAACTATGGCTACACCTTC
.,TRBV11-2,.,TRBJ2-1,CASSSTSSYNEQFF,TGTGCCAGCAGCTCGACAAGCTCCTACAATGAGCAGTTCTTC
.,TRBV5-4,.,TRBJ2-1,CASSLAGTHEQFF,TGTGCCAGCAGCTTGGCAGGGACCCATGAGCAGTTCTTC
.,TRBV9,TRBD1,TRBJ1-1,CASSVDGQGTSRGEAFF,TGTGCCAGCAGCGTAGACGGACAGGGTACGAGCCGGGGTGAAGCTTTCTTT
.,TRBV5-1,.,TRBJ2-1,CASSLFGDSYNEQFF,TGCGCCAGCAGCTTGTTCGGGGACTCCTACAATGAGCAGTTCTTC
.,TRBV5-1,TRBD1,TRBJ1-1,CASSLAAMTGENTEAFF,TGCGCCAGCAGCTTGGCCGCAATGACAGGGGAAAACACTGAAGCTTTCTTT
.,TRBV5-1,.,TRBJ1-4,CASSLGGEKLFF,TGCGCCAGCAGCTTGGGTGGGGAAAAACTGTTTTTT
.,TRBV20-1,.,TRBJ1-2,CSASGGVYGYTF,TGCAGTGCTAGTGGTGGGGTTTATGGCTACACCTTC
few,TRBV6-5,.,TRBJ1-1,CASTPGGVIEAFF,TGTGCCAGCACCCCGGGGGGGGTGATTGAAGCTTTCTTT
.,TRBV5-1,TRBD2,TRBJ2-1,CATRRTSGSNYNEQFF,TGCGCCACCAGACGGACTAGCGGGAGCAATTACAATGAGCAGTTCTTC
once,TRBV7-2,.,TRBJ2-1,CASSLALAGHEQFF,TGTGCCAGCAGCTTAGCGCTGGCCGGACATGAGCAGTTCTTC
.,TRBV6-5,.,TRBJ2-1,CASSRGWESNEQFF,TGTGCCAGCAGCCGTGGCTGGGAGAGCAATGAGCAGTTCTTC
.,TRBV30,TRBD1,TRBJ1-6,CAWSGGDRVRHF,TGTGCCTGGAGTGGGGGGGACAGGGTCCGCCACTTT
.,TRBV19,.,TRBJ2-7,CASSIGGPGSHSYEQYF,TGTGCCAGTAGTATAGGAGGACCCGGGTCTCACTCCTACGAGCAGTACTTC
.,TRBV28,TRBD1,TRBJ1-2,CASSNRGMVTF,TGTGCCAGCAGTAACAGGGGAATGGTGACCTTC
.,TRBV10-3,.,TRBJ2-2,CAISGENTGELFF,TGTGCCATCTCTGGGGAAAACACCGGGGAGCTGTTTTTT
.,TRBV10-3,.,TRBJ1-5,CAIRGEAGQPQHF,TGTGCCATCAGGGGGGAAGCGGGGCAGCCCCAGCATTTT
.,TRBV5-6,.,TRBJ1-2,CASSLFQTANIANYGYTF,TGTGCCAGCAGCTTATTTCAGACAGCAAACATAGCTAACTATGGCTACACCTTC
.,TRBV3-1/TRBV3-2,.,TRBJ1-4,CASSPARGTPNEKLFF,TGTGCCAGCAGCCCCGCCCGCGGCACCCCTAATGAAAAACTGTTTTTT
few,TRBV7-6,.,TRBJ1-3,CASSSGPEVGNTIYF,TGTGCCAGCAGCTCGGGACCGGAGGTTGGAAACACCATATATTTT
.,TRBV3-1/TRBV3-2,.,TRBJ1-5,CASSQGQYQPQHF,TGTGCCAGCAGCCAAGGGCAATATCAGCCCCAGCATTTT
.,TRBV19,TRBD2,TRBJ2-2,CASSTTLGLAGLTTGELFF,TGTGCCAGTAGTACGACATTGGGACTAGCGGGTTTAACCACCGGGGAGCTGTTTTTT
.,TRBV10-2,.,TRBJ1-3,CASSDFRSSGNTIYF,TGCGCCAGCAGTGATTTCAGGAGCTCTGGAAACACCATATATTTT
.,TRBV7-2,.,TRBJ1-3,CASSSHRGMSGNTIYF,TGTGCCAGCAGCTCCCACCGGGGAATGTCTGGAAACACCATATATTTT